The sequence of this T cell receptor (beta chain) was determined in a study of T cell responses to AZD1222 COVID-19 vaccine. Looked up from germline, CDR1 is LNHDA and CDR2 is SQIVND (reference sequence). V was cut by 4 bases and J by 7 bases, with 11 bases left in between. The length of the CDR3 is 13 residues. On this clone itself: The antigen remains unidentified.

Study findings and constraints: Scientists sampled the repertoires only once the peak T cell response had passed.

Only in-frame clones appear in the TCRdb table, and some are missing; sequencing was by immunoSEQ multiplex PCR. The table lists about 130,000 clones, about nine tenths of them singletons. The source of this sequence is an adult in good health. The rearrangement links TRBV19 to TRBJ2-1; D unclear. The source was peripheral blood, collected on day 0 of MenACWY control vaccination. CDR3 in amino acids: CASSRGLWNEQFF. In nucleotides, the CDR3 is TGTGCCAGTAGTAGGGGTCTTTGGAATGAGCAGTTCTTC.